The TCR beta chain described here comes from a study of blood T cell repertoires in COVID-19. Germline CDR1 reads GTSNPN; CDR2 reads SVGIG (reference sequence). The CDR3 sequence is 15 residues long. Measured with immunoSEQ multiplex PCR; TCRdb has only the in-frame clones, and not every one. In the table there are approximately 12,000 clones, around 90% of which are singletons. The receptor's source is a woman in her sixties or seventies with active COVID-19. This chain links TRBV30 with TRBJ2-3, with 10 positions matching TRBD2. What was sequenced was peripheral blood. The CDR3 coding sequence is TGTGCTAGGAAGCGGGAGGGCACTAGCACAGATACGCAGTATTTT. It is translated as CARKREGTSTDTQYF.